These T cell receptor beta chains were read from a single sample in a study of early T cells in non-severe SARS-CoV-2 infection. TCRdb re-analysed the 5' RACE reads in MiXCR, keeping a single row per CDR3 protein. The profile shows 95,000 to 100,000 distinct CDR3 sequences, around 10% of them singletons. Sequenced material: whole blood. All receptors derive from an adult who was a healthcare worker with PCR-confirmed SARS-CoV-2 infection or an uninfected control (not recorded which). Both conserved end residues are part of each CDR3. Fields, in order: CDR3 DNA, CDR3 protein, V gene, clone size, J gene, D gene. A D gene is named only where the DNA matches it firmly. Size is stated for part of the rows, as once, few or many counts, or as a class when the clone is expanded.

CDR3 DNA: TGTGCCAGCTCACGAGAAATGAGTAAGCAGTTCTTC
CDR3 protein: CASSREMSKQFF
V gene: TRBV18
clone size: NA
J gene: TRBJ2-1
D gene: NA

CDR3 DNA: TGCAGCGTTGGTCCGCCCGGGGAAGGCACCGGGGAGCTGTTTTTT
CDR3 protein: CSVGPPGEGTGELFF
V gene: TRBV29-1
clone size: many
J gene: TRBJ2-2
D gene: NA

CDR3 DNA: TGTGCCAGCAGTGACGGGGGTGGGGCCAACGTCCTGACTTTC
CDR3 protein: CASSDGGGANVLTF
V gene: TRBV2
clone size: NA
J gene: TRBJ2-6
D gene: NA

CDR3 DNA: TGTGCCAGCAGCCCACGACAGGGGCCCAGATTTATAATGAACACTGAAGCTTTCTTT
CDR3 protein: CASSPRQGPRFIMNTEAFF
V gene: TRBV7-9
clone size: NA
J gene: TRBJ1-1
D gene: TRBD1

CDR3 DNA: TGCAGCGTGGACGTGGCTGGAAACACCATATATTTT
CDR3 protein: CSVDVAGNTIYF
V gene: TRBV29-1
clone size: few
J gene: TRBJ1-3
D gene: NA

CDR3 DNA: TGTGCCAGCAGTTACCTCAGGAACACTGAAGCTTTCTTT
CDR3 protein: CASSYLRNTEAFF
V gene: TRBV6-5
clone size: many
J gene: TRBJ1-1
D gene: NA

CDR3 DNA: TGTGCCAGCAGTTCCGTAGGGGCGAACGGGGGATCACCCCTCCACTTT
CDR3 protein: CASSSVGANGGSPLHF
V gene: TRBV27
clone size: NA
J gene: TRBJ1-6
D gene: NA

CDR3 DNA: TGTGCCAGCAGCCCCTGGACAGGGGGTGAAAAACTGTTTTTT
CDR3 protein: CASSPWTGGEKLFF
V gene: TRBV7-9
clone size: NA
J gene: TRBJ1-4
D gene: TRBD1

CDR3 DNA: TGTGCCAGCAGTTACTCCCGACTAGCGGGGGTCAATGAGCAGTTCTTC
CDR3 protein: CASSYSRLAGVNEQFF
V gene: TRBV6-5
clone size: few
J gene: TRBJ2-1
D gene: TRBD2

CDR3 DNA: TGCAGTGCCCCCTATCGCGGATCTAGCACAGATACGCAGTATTTT
CDR3 protein: CSAPYRGSSTDTQYF
V gene: TRBV20-1
clone size: few
J gene: TRBJ2-3
D gene: NA

CDR3 DNA: TGTGCCAGCAGTCAGGCGTTGAGGGGGGTAGATACGCAGTATTTT
CDR3 protein: CASSQALRGVDTQYF
V gene: TRBV6-5
clone size: many
J gene: TRBJ2-3
D gene: NA

CDR3 DNA: TGTGCCAGCAGCCCCGGACAGACTAGCGGGCCAACAGATACGCAGTATTTT
CDR3 protein: CASSPGQTSGPTDTQYF
V gene: TRBV5-4
clone size: few
J gene: TRBJ2-3
D gene: TRBD2

CDR3 DNA: TGCAGTGCTAGAGCCGGGGTCGGAGCTTTCTTT
CDR3 protein: CSARAGVGAFF
V gene: TRBV20-1
clone size: NA
J gene: TRBJ1-1
D gene: NA

CDR3 DNA: TGTGCCAGCAGTGAGTCGGGGGCCCGTGGAGCCATTCAGTACTTC
CDR3 protein: CASSESGARGAIQYF
V gene: TRBV2
clone size: many
J gene: TRBJ2-4
D gene: NA

CDR3 DNA: TGTGCCAGCAGTTTTGGGGCAGTGAACACTGAAGCTTTCTTT
CDR3 protein: CASSFGAVNTEAFF
V gene: TRBV28
clone size: NA
J gene: TRBJ1-1
D gene: NA

CDR3 DNA: TGTGCCAGCAGTTTATTGGGGGCCCGTGAGCAGTTCTTC
CDR3 protein: CASSLLGAREQFF
V gene: TRBV28
clone size: few
J gene: TRBJ2-1
D gene: NA

CDR3 DNA: TGTGCCAGCAGCTTAGGGGACAGGGGGCACGAGACCCAGTACTTC
CDR3 protein: CASSLGDRGHETQYF
V gene: TRBV11-2
clone size: many
J gene: TRBJ2-5
D gene: TRBD1

CDR3 DNA: TGTGCCAGCAGTCCCTTCCGAGCGGAGGTCACAGATACGCAGTATTTT
CDR3 protein: CASSPFRAEVTDTQYF
V gene: TRBV6-6
clone size: few
J gene: TRBJ2-3
D gene: NA

CDR3 DNA: TGTGCCAGCAGCAACGGTCGGCAGAGCAATCAGCCCCAGCATTTT
CDR3 protein: CASSNGRQSNQPQHF
V gene: TRBV21-1
clone size: NA
J gene: TRBJ1-5
D gene: NA

CDR3 DNA: TGCGCCAGCAGTGTGGGGCGGGAGCAGTTCTTC
CDR3 protein: CASSVGREQFF
V gene: TRBV10-2
clone size: many
J gene: TRBJ2-1
D gene: NA

CDR3 DNA: TGTGCCAGCATTCGACTAGCGGGGGAAGAGACCCAGTACTTC
CDR3 protein: CASIRLAGEETQYF
V gene: TRBV2
clone size: many
J gene: TRBJ2-5
D gene: TRBD2

CDR3 DNA: TGCAGCGTCGACGACAGGGGAGGCACCGGGGAGCTGTTTTTT
CDR3 protein: CSVDDRGGTGELFF
V gene: TRBV29-1
clone size: few
J gene: TRBJ2-2
D gene: TRBD1

CDR3 DNA: TGTGCCAGCAGTGTGACTCGATCTGGGGCCAACGTCCTGACTTTC
CDR3 protein: CASSVTRSGANVLTF
V gene: TRBV2
clone size: few
J gene: TRBJ2-6
D gene: NA

CDR3 DNA: TGCAGTGCTAGGGGGGACCCCGGGGAGACCCAGTACTTC
CDR3 protein: CSARGDPGETQYF
V gene: TRBV20-1
clone size: NA
J gene: TRBJ2-5
D gene: NA

CDR3 DNA: TGTGCCAGCAGCTTATTATCCAAGGAGAGCATTCAGTACTTC
CDR3 protein: CASSLLSKESIQYF
V gene: TRBV7-9
clone size: many
J gene: TRBJ2-4
D gene: NA

CDR3 DNA: TGTGCCAGCAGCTTTACGGCTAGCGGGGGCCCGACAGATACGCAGTATTTT
CDR3 protein: CASSFTASGGPTDTQYF
V gene: TRBV7-9
clone size: few
J gene: TRBJ2-3
D gene: TRBD2

CDR3 DNA: TGTGCCAGTAGTATAGTATGGCGGCCCACAGATACGCAGTATTTT
CDR3 protein: CASSIVWRPTDTQYF
V gene: TRBV19
clone size: NA
J gene: TRBJ2-3
D gene: NA

CDR3 DNA: TGTGCCAGCAGCAAAAATCGTCTTGGGACAGGGCCCAATCAGCCCCAGCATTTT
CDR3 protein: CASSKNRLGTGPNQPQHF
V gene: TRBV21-1
clone size: few
J gene: TRBJ1-5
D gene: NA

CDR3 DNA: TGCAGTGCCGCACCTGTGACTAGCGGGGCATACAATGAGCAGTTCTTC
CDR3 protein: CSAAPVTSGAYNEQFF
V gene: TRBV20-1
clone size: many
J gene: TRBJ2-1
D gene: TRBD2

CDR3 DNA: TGCAGTGCTACAGAGCGGGGAGGGGAGCAGTTCTTC
CDR3 protein: CSATERGGEQFF
V gene: TRBV20-1
clone size: NA
J gene: TRBJ2-1
D gene: TRBD2